This TCR beta chain was recovered during a study of blood T cell repertoires in COVID-19 (dated by TCRdb to the early 2020s). Some background on the complete study: Collaborator samples came from the United States, Italy and Spain and covered acute and convalescent phases of COVID-19. The material from the prospective study consisted of cDNA or gDNA derived from T cells, B-cell-depleted T cells, or PBMCs. The repertoires were released in a freely available public database intended as a resource for research on the immune response to SARS-CoV-2. Where HLA class I and class II types were available, the types were taken from metadata supplied by the sample provider, not from assay-based typing. Deeply sampled blood TCRbeta repertoires from subjects exposed to, actively infected with, or recovered from COVID-19 were included in the dataset. Nearly every sample came with metadata listing a de-identified subject ID, COVID-19 status, age in years and sex. The samples were drawn from the first 160 participants of the ongoing ImmuneRACE study and from 950 to 1,500 subjects provided by 6 global collaborators.

V is reduced by 5 bases and J by 1 base, leaving a spacing of 5 bases between them. CDR1 is given as LNHDA and CDR2 as SQIVND, both from the germline V gene (reference sequence). From its cysteine to its phenylalanine, the CDR3 spans 13 amino acids. Just the 39-base CDR3 DNA is kept, in frame starting at base 1. As for this clone: Its antigen specificity is not known. Per-base quality was not reported, and no clone a single base away is much larger than it.

Overall study outcomes, separate from this receptor: How much clinical and demographic metadata was included differed by source and by participant, and the metadata was provided uncurated.

The immunoSEQ Assay, a bias-controlled multiplex PCR, was used to amplify TCRbeta CDR3 regions from genomic DNA. In the paper's pipeline: Within the assay, amplification of reference gene primers was used to estimate how many nucleated cells each sample contained. Sequence reads were collapsed and filtered to measure the absolute abundance of every unique TCRbeta CDR3 rearrangement. For each sample, productive Simpson clonality was calculated by taking the square root of Simpson's diversity index across productive rearrangements. The clones in this table, taken by TCRdb from immuneACCESS, are in-frame only. Not every clone is retained; where verified, under half of the shortfall comes from an unresolved V gene, and the cause of the rest is unknown. That table furnishes V, J and clone size, whereas the DNA furnished D and trimming. This sample lists fewer than 250,000 clones; around 84% were detected once. In total, the top ten clones hold roughly 10% of the sample.

At one collaborating source in Seattle, patients were enrolled during active infection and were followed longitudinally through the course of disease. Each collaborating institution followed its own protocols to collect whole blood in K2EDTA tubes. For TCRbeta analysis, collaborator samples were shipped as frozen whole blood, as isolated PBMCs, or as DNA extracted from either sample type. This chain joins TRBV19 to TRBJ2-2; the D gene assignment is ambiguous. Source material: peripheral blood. The receptor comes from a man aged 45-65 years with COVID-19, enrolled during active disease. The CDR3 protein is CASSVQNTGELFF. The sequence in DNA is TGTGCCAGTAGTGTACAGAACACCGGGGAGCTGTTTTTT.